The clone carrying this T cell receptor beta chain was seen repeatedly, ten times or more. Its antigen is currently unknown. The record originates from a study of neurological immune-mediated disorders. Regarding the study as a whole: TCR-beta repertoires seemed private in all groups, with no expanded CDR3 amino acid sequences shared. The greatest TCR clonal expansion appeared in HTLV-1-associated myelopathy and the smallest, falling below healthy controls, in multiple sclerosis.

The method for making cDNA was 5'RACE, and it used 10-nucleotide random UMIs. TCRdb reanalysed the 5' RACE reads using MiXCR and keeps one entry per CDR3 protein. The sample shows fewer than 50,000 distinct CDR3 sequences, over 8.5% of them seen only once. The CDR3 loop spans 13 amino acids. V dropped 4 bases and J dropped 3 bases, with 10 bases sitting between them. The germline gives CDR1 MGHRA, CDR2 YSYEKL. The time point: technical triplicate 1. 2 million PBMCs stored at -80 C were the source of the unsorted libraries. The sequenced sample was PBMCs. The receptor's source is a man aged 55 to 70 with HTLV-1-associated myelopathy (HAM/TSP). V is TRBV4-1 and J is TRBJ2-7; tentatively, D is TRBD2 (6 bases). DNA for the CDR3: TGCGCCAGCAGCCTGGAGGGAGGCTACGAGCAGTACTTC. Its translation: CASSLEGGYEQYF.